The rows below give T cell receptor beta chains drawn from one sample of a study of OX40 agonist ivuxolimab in advanced cancers. Assay used: immunoSEQ multiplex PCR; TCRdb lists only in-frame clones, some missing. The sample has 80,000 or so clones; roughly 92% are singletons. Source: CD4+ or CD8+ T cells sorted from blood, taken in a trial of the OX40 agonist ivuxolimab. Receptors originate from an adult with an advanced solid tumor such as melanoma, head and neck, liver or kidney cancer. The CDR3 runs from the conserved cysteine through the conserved F or W. A D gene is named only where the DNA matches it firmly. Rows may omit the clone size; those that give it use once, few, many or a size class.

cdr3_nt: TGTGCCAGCAGTGAAAGTGGGAGGGATTACGAGCAGTACTTC
cdr3_aa: CASSESGRDYEQYF
v_call: TRBV6-1
d_call: TRBD2
j_call: TRBJ2-7
clone_size: -
cdr3_length: 14

cdr3_nt: TGTGCCAGCAGCCACAGGAGAGAATATGGCTACACCTTC
cdr3_aa: CASSHRREYGYTF
v_call: TRBV2
d_call: -
j_call: TRBJ1-2
clone_size: -
cdr3_length: 13

cdr3_nt: TGCGCCAGCAGTGAGTCGGTAGTGTACCCAGCCACTGAAGCTTTCTTT
cdr3_aa: CASSESVVYPATEAFF
v_call: TRBV10-1
d_call: -
j_call: TRBJ1-1
clone_size: medium-sized
cdr3_length: 16

cdr3_nt: TGTGCCAGCAGCGTCGGAGTGGGTGGCTACACCTTC
cdr3_aa: CASSVGVGGYTF
v_call: TRBV9
d_call: -
j_call: TRBJ1-2
clone_size: -
cdr3_length: 12

cdr3_nt: TGCGCCAGCAGCTTAATGGATTTCCTGAACACTGAAGCTTTCTTT
cdr3_aa: CASSLMDFLNTEAFF
v_call: TRBV5-1
d_call: -
j_call: TRBJ1-1
clone_size: -
cdr3_length: 15

cdr3_nt: TGCGCCAGCAGTAGGGATCCTCTAGCGGTGACCTACGAGCAGTACTTC
cdr3_aa: CASSRDPLAVTYEQYF
v_call: TRBV5-1
d_call: TRBD2
j_call: TRBJ2-7
clone_size: few
cdr3_length: 16

cdr3_nt: TGCGCCAGCAGTTCCGGGACAGGGGGCGCGCGTAGCACTGAAGCTTTCTTT
cdr3_aa: CASSSGTGGARSTEAFF
v_call: TRBV5-1
d_call: TRBD1
j_call: TRBJ1-1
clone_size: -
cdr3_length: 17

cdr3_nt: TGTGCCAGCAGTAAAGTCGGGTCAGATACGCAGTATTTT
cdr3_aa: CASSKVGSDTQYF
v_call: TRBV5-4
d_call: -
j_call: TRBJ2-3
clone_size: -
cdr3_length: 13

cdr3_nt: TGTGCCTGGAGCAGGGGGCGGGAGACCCAGTACTTC
cdr3_aa: CAWSRGRETQYF
v_call: TRBV30
d_call: TRBD1
j_call: TRBJ2-5
clone_size: -
cdr3_length: 12

cdr3_nt: TGTGCCAGTAGTATGAACACCGGGGAGCTGTTTTTT
cdr3_aa: CASSMNTGELFF
v_call: TRBV19
d_call: -
j_call: TRBJ2-2
clone_size: many
cdr3_length: 12

cdr3_nt: TGTGCCAGCAGCTCCCTCCGGGATTCACCCCTCCACTTT
cdr3_aa: CASSSLRDSPLHF
v_call: TRBV11-1
d_call: -
j_call: TRBJ1-6
clone_size: once
cdr3_length: 13

cdr3_nt: TGTGCCAGCAGTTACGACTCCCAGACCTACGAGCAGTACTTC
cdr3_aa: CASSYDSQTYEQYF
v_call: TRBV6-5
d_call: -
j_call: TRBJ2-7
clone_size: once
cdr3_length: 14

cdr3_nt: TGTGCCAGCAGTCCTATGAACACCGGGGAGCTGTTTTTT
cdr3_aa: CASSPMNTGELFF
v_call: TRBV25-1
d_call: -
j_call: TRBJ2-2
clone_size: -
cdr3_length: 13

cdr3_nt: TGCGCCAGCAGCCTGGCGGGGACAGCTAATGAAAAACTGTTTTTT
cdr3_aa: CASSLAGTANEKLFF
v_call: TRBV5-1
d_call: TRBD1
j_call: TRBJ1-4
clone_size: -
cdr3_length: 15

cdr3_nt: TGTGCCAGCAGCACCGATAGGGCCCGCGAGCAGTACTTC
cdr3_aa: CASSTDRAREQYF
v_call: TRBV5-4
d_call: -
j_call: TRBJ2-7
clone_size: -
cdr3_length: 13

cdr3_nt: TGTGCCAGCAGCACTTTGGCTAGCGGAAAACTCTACGAGCAGTACTTC
cdr3_aa: CASSTLASGKLYEQYF
v_call: TRBV13
d_call: TRBD2
j_call: TRBJ2-7
clone_size: -
cdr3_length: 16

cdr3_nt: TGTGCCAGCAGACTAGCGGGAGTAAATGAGCAGTTCTTC
cdr3_aa: CASRLAGVNEQFF
v_call: TRBV6-1
d_call: TRBD2
j_call: TRBJ2-1
clone_size: -
cdr3_length: 13

cdr3_nt: TGCGCCAGCAGGGTGACAGCTGGGGCCGGGGAGCTGTTTTTT
cdr3_aa: CASRVTAGAGELFF
v_call: TRBV10-2
d_call: -
j_call: TRBJ2-2
clone_size: -
cdr3_length: 14

cdr3_nt: TGTGCCATCAGCCGAGTCCCCAGCTCTGGGGCCAACGTCCTGACTTTC
cdr3_aa: CAISRVPSSGANVLTF
v_call: TRBV10-3
d_call: -
j_call: TRBJ2-6
clone_size: -
cdr3_length: 16

cdr3_nt: TGTGCAAGTCGCTTCCAGGGCAGGGTCACTTCTACAGATACGCAGTATTTT
cdr3_aa: CASRFQGRVTSTDTQYF
v_call: TRBV12-2
d_call: -
j_call: TRBJ2-3
clone_size: -
cdr3_length: 17

cdr3_nt: TGTGCCAGCAGCTCCTCGACAGGCTACGAGCAGTACTTC
cdr3_aa: CASSSSTGYEQYF
v_call: TRBV7-2
d_call: -
j_call: TRBJ2-7
clone_size: -
cdr3_length: 13

cdr3_nt: TGCGCCAGCAGACCCGACCGGACAGTAGGAAACACCATATATTTT
cdr3_aa: CASRPDRTVGNTIYF
v_call: TRBV10-1
d_call: -
j_call: TRBJ1-3
clone_size: -
cdr3_length: 15

cdr3_nt: TGTGCCAGCAGCTCCCGGACTAGCGGGGGGCTCCCCTACGAGCAGTACTTC
cdr3_aa: CASSSRTSGGLPYEQYF
v_call: TRBV11-2
d_call: TRBD2
j_call: TRBJ2-7
clone_size: -
cdr3_length: 17

cdr3_nt: TGTGCCAGCAGCCCGGGGGCGCGGGAAAAACTGTTTTTT
cdr3_aa: CASSPGAREKLFF
v_call: TRBV7-9
d_call: -
j_call: TRBJ1-4
clone_size: -
cdr3_length: 13

cdr3_nt: TGTGCCAGCAGCGCCCCCCAGACTAGCGGGAGAGGAGATACGCAGTATTTT
cdr3_aa: CASSAPQTSGRGDTQYF
v_call: TRBV9
d_call: TRBD2
j_call: TRBJ2-3
clone_size: -
cdr3_length: 17

cdr3_nt: TGTGCCAGCAGCACCCGTAATTACAGGGTGATGTCTGAAGCTTTCTTT
cdr3_aa: CASSTRNYRVMSEAFF
v_call: TRBV21-1
d_call: -
j_call: TRBJ1-1
clone_size: -
cdr3_length: 16

cdr3_nt: TGCGCCAGCAGCTTGGAGGCCAGCCACGAGCAGTACTTC
cdr3_aa: CASSLEASHEQYF
v_call: TRBV5-1
d_call: -
j_call: TRBJ2-7
clone_size: -
cdr3_length: 13

cdr3_nt: TGTGCCAGCAGCTTAGTGGATCCAAAAAGCGGCTATGAGCAGTTCTTC
cdr3_aa: CASSLVDPKSGYEQFF
v_call: TRBV7-6
d_call: -
j_call: TRBJ2-1
clone_size: once
cdr3_length: 16

cdr3_nt: TGTGCCAGCAGGAAGGCGGGGGCCGGTGGCTACACCTTC
cdr3_aa: CASRKAGAGGYTF
v_call: TRBV7-8
d_call: -
j_call: TRBJ1-2
clone_size: -
cdr3_length: 13

cdr3_nt: TGCGCCAGCAGCTTGGGGACTAGCGGGGGTGAGACCCAGTACTTC
cdr3_aa: CASSLGTSGGETQYF
v_call: TRBV5-1
d_call: TRBD2
j_call: TRBJ2-5
clone_size: once
cdr3_length: 15

cdr3_nt: TGCAGTGCCAAACTAACAGATACGCAGTATTTT
cdr3_aa: CSAKLTDTQYF
v_call: TRBV20-1
d_call: -
j_call: TRBJ2-3
clone_size: few
cdr3_length: 11

cdr3_nt: TGTGCCATCGGGGGGAACCAAGAGACCCAGTACTTC
cdr3_aa: CAIGGNQETQYF
v_call: TRBV10-3
d_call: -
j_call: TRBJ2-5
clone_size: -
cdr3_length: 12

cdr3_nt: TGTGCCAGCTCACCCAGAGACACTTCCTACAATGAGCAGTTCTTC
cdr3_aa: CASSPRDTSYNEQFF
v_call: TRBV18
d_call: -
j_call: TRBJ2-1
clone_size: -
cdr3_length: 15

cdr3_nt: TGTGCCAGCGCGGGGACTCAAGAGACCCAGTACTTC
cdr3_aa: CASAGTQETQYF
v_call: TRBV2
d_call: -
j_call: TRBJ2-5
clone_size: -
cdr3_length: 12

cdr3_nt: TGTGCCAGCAGCGGGTCGGACAGGGGACGGTACAATGAGCAGTTCTTC
cdr3_aa: CASSGSDRGRYNEQFF
v_call: TRBV11-2
d_call: TRBD1
j_call: TRBJ2-1
clone_size: -
cdr3_length: 16

cdr3_nt: TGTGCCAGTAAGGGGGACAGGGAATACTATGGCTACACCTTC
cdr3_aa: CASKGDREYYGYTF
v_call: TRBV19
d_call: TRBD1
j_call: TRBJ1-2
clone_size: once
cdr3_length: 14

cdr3_nt: TGTGCCAGTAGTATACGGCAGGGCCTTGGCAATCAGCCCCAGCATTTT
cdr3_aa: CASSIRQGLGNQPQHF
v_call: TRBV19
d_call: -
j_call: TRBJ1-5
clone_size: -
cdr3_length: 16

cdr3_nt: TGTGCCAGCAAACAAAACACTGAAGCTTTCTTT
cdr3_aa: CASKQNTEAFF
v_call: TRBV6-5
d_call: -
j_call: TRBJ1-1
clone_size: -
cdr3_length: 11

cdr3_nt: TGTGCCAGCAGCAAAGCGGTATGGACTAGTTCCCAATACGAGCAGTACTTC
cdr3_aa: CASSKAVWTSSQYEQYF
v_call: TRBV21-1
d_call: -
j_call: TRBJ2-7
clone_size: -
cdr3_length: 17

cdr3_nt: TGTGCCAGCAGCTTAGTTGGGTATGGGGAGCAGTACTTC
cdr3_aa: CASSLVGYGEQYF
v_call: TRBV7-2
d_call: -
j_call: TRBJ2-7
clone_size: once
cdr3_length: 13

cdr3_nt: TGTACCTTAAACAGGGATTACACCGGGGAGCTGTTTTTT
cdr3_aa: CTLNRDYTGELFF
v_call: TRBV19
d_call: -
j_call: TRBJ2-2
clone_size: -
cdr3_length: 13

cdr3_nt: TGTGCCAGCGTGTCGGGGGGGGCTCACTATGGCTACACCTTC
cdr3_aa: CASVSGGAHYGYTF
v_call: TRBV6-1
d_call: -
j_call: TRBJ1-2
clone_size: -
cdr3_length: 14

cdr3_nt: TGCGCCACCTCGGGACTAGCGGGGACCGGGGAGCTGTTTTTT
cdr3_aa: CATSGLAGTGELFF
v_call: TRBV10-1
d_call: TRBD2
j_call: TRBJ2-2
clone_size: -
cdr3_length: 14

cdr3_nt: TGTGCCAGCAGCATCGGGACAGTGGCGTTGAACACCATATATTTT
cdr3_aa: CASSIGTVALNTIYF
v_call: TRBV7-8
d_call: TRBD1
j_call: TRBJ1-3
clone_size: -
cdr3_length: 15

cdr3_nt: TGTGCCTGGAGCGGCGTCCTGACACAGGGATACACCGGGGAGCTGTTTTTT
cdr3_aa: CAWSGVLTQGYTGELFF
v_call: TRBV30
d_call: -
j_call: TRBJ2-2
clone_size: -
cdr3_length: 17

cdr3_nt: TGTGCCTGGACACCGACAGCGAACACTGAAGCTTTCTTT
cdr3_aa: CAWTPTANTEAFF
v_call: TRBV30
d_call: -
j_call: TRBJ1-1
clone_size: -
cdr3_length: 13

cdr3_nt: TGTGCCAGCAGTGGCGGGCGGGGGTACGGAAACACCATATATTTT
cdr3_aa: CASSGGRGYGNTIYF
v_call: TRBV2
d_call: -
j_call: TRBJ1-3
clone_size: -
cdr3_length: 15